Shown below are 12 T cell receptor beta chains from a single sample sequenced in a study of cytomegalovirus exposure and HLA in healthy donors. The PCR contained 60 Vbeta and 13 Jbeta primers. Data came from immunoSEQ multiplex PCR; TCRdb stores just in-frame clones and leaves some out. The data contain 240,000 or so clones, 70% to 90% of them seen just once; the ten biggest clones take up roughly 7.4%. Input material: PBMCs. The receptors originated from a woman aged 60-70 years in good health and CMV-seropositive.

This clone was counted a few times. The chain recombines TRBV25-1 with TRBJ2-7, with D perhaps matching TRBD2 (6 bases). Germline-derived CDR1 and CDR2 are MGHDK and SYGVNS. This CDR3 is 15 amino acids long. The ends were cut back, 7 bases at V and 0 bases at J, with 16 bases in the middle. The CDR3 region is CASTQGLLTSYEQYF. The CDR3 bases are TGTGCCAGCACCCAGGGACTTTTAACCTCCTACGAGCAGTACTTC.

CDR3 nucleotides: TGTGCTAGTGGTTTCCATTCGGGTGATACGCAGTATTTT. Protein sequence: CASGFHSGDTQYF. The rearrangement joins TRBV12-5 to TRBJ2-3; D is unclear. Germline V gives CDR1 LGHNT, CDR2 FRNRAP. The V and J ends lost 3 bases and 6 bases respectively, with 10 bases between them. This CDR3 region has 13 residues.

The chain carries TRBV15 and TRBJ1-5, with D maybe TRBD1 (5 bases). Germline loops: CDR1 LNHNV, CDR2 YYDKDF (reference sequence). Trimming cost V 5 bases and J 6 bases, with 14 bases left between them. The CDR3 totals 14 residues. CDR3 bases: TGTGCCACCAGCTTCGGAAGGGGCGGTCAGCCCCAGCATTTT. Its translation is CATSFGRGGQPQHF.

CDR3 residues: CASSPRGTDTQYF. DNA of the CDR3: TGTGCCAGCAGCCCCCGAGGAACAGATACGCAGTATTTT. The J gene is TRBJ2-3, the V gene TRBV27; D ambiguous. Germline CDR1 MNHEY, CDR2 SMNVEV (reference sequence). Trimming shortened V by 6 bases and J by 3 bases, and 10 bases separated the two germline ends. The CDR3 sequence is 13 residues long.

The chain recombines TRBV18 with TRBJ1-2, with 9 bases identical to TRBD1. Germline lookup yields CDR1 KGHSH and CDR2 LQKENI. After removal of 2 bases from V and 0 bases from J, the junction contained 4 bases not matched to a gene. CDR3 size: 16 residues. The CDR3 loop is CASSPTNRGPNYGYTF. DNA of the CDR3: TGTGCCAGCTCACCAACCAACAGGGGGCCTAACTATGGCTACACCTTC. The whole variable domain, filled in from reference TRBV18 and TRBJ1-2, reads NAGVMQNPRHLVRRRGQEARLRCSPMKGHSHVYWYRQLPEEGLKFMVYLQKENIIDESGMPKERFSAEFPKEGPSILRIQQVVRGDSAAYFCASSPTNRGPNYGYTFGSGTRLTVV.

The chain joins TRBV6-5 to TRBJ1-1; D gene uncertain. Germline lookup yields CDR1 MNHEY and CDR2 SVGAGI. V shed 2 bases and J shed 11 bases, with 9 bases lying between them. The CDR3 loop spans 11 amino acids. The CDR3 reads CASSYRSVAFF. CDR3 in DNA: TGTGCCAGCAGTTACAGATCGGTGGCTTTCTTT.

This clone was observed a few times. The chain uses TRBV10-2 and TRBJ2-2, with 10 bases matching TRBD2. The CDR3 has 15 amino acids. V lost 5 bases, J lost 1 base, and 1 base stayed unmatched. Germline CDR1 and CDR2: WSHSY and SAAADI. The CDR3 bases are TGCGCCAGCAGTCGACTAGCGGGGAACACCGGGGAGCTGTTTTTT. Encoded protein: CASSRLAGNTGELFF.

CDR3 coding DNA: TGCGCCAGCAGCTTGGACAGGGGACACACCATATATTTT. It codes for CASSLDRGHTIYF. The chain uses TRBV5-1 and TRBJ1-3, with 7 bases identical to TRBD1. V lost 0 bases to trimming and J lost 8 bases; unmatched junction nucleotides: 2. The CDR3 has 13 residues. From germline, CDR1 is SGHRS and CDR2 YFSETQ. The full variable domain, rest sourced from reference TRBV5-1 and TRBJ1-3, is KAGVTQTPRYLIKTRGQQVTLSCSPISGHRSVSWYQQTPGQGLQFLFEYFSETQRNKGNFPGRFSGRQFSNSRSEMNVSTLELGDSALYLCASSLDRGHTIYFGEGSWLTVV.

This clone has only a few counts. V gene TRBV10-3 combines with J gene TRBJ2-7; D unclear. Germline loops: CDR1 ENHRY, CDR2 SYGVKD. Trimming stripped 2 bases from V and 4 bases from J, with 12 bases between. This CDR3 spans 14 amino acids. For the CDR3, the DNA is TGTGCCATCAGTGAGGTAACAGTAATATACGAGCAGTACTTC. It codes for CAISEVTVIYEQYF.

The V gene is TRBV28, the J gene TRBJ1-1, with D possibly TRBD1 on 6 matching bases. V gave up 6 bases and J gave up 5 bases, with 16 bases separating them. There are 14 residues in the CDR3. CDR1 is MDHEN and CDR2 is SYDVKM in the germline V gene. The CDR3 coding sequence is TGTGCCAGCAGACCACAGGGTCTCGAAACTGAAGCTTTCTTT. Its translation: CASRPQGLETEAFF.

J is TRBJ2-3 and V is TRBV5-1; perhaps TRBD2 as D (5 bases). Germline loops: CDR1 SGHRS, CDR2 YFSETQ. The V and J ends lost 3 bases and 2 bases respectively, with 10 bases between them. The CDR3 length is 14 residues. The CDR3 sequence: CASSSDYPTDTQYF. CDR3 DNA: TGCGCCAGCAGCTCCGACTACCCCACAGATACGCAGTATTTT.

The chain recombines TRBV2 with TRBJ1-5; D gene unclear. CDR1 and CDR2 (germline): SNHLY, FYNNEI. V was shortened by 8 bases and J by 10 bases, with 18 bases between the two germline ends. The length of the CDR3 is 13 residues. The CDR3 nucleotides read TGTGCCAGCTCCCCTGGCCGTGAGGGTCCCCAGCATTTT. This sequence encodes CASSPGREGPQHF.